This T cell receptor beta chain originates from a study of T cell changes during pregnancy in multiple sclerosis. Method: immunoSEQ multiplex PCR; TCRdb's copy keeps in-frame clones and lacks some. The repertoire holds about 52,000 clones, around nine tenths seen once, with 0.37% in the top ten. Deletions cut 4 bases from V and 0 bases from J, with 7 bases between. The CDR3 totals 14 residues. From germline, CDR1 is GTSNPN and CDR2 SVGIG (reference sequence). The receptor's source is a female donor with multiple sclerosis, enrolled in a pregnancy study. This rearrangement joins TRBV30 to TRBJ2-6; no definite D call. The sequences come from CD4+ T cells from peripheral blood mononuclear cells, collected before pregnancy. Written as DNA, the CDR3 is TGTGCCTGGAATCAGTTCTCTGGGGCCAACGTCCTGACTTTC. This encodes CAWNQFSGANVLTF.